Listed here are 15 T cell receptor beta chains from one sample, sequenced in a study of PD-1 blockade in mismatch repair-deficient tumors. This table comes from immunoSEQ multiplex PCR, and its TCRdb copy is limited to in-frame clones, with some not included. The sample shows under 95,000 clones, about 82% of them seen only once. The sequences come from peripheral blood, collected 44 weeks after starting pembrolizumab. Source of these receptors: an adult with mismatch repair-deficient cancer.

CDR3 region: CASSEARRILAGAPLDTQYF. The DNA for the CDR3 is TGTGCCAGCAGTGAAGCTCGTCGAATCCTAGCGGGAGCGCCATTGGATACGCAGTATTTT. The genes are TRBV2 and TRBJ2-3, with 10 bases matching TRBD2. Germline V lookup: CDR1 SNHLY, CDR2 FYNNEI. The CDR3 extends over 20 amino acids. V shed 0 bases, J shed 6 bases, and the junction held 18 bases outside the gene matches.

This clone appeared a few times. One end of the junction varies from germline; a read error may be responsible. J is TRBJ1-2 and V is TRBV7-9, with D tentatively TRBD1 (5 bases). Germline V gives CDR1 SEHNR, CDR2 FQNEAQ (reference sequence). The CDR3 covers 13 residues. The CDR3 here is CASSGSSVLEGPF. The DNA for the CDR3 is TGTGCCAGCAGCGGCAGCTCAGTACTAGAGGGACCCTTC.

A single count supports this clone. The chain employs TRBV9 and TRBJ2-2, with TRBD2 identical over 8 bases. Trimming took 5 bases from V and 2 from J; bases not matched to a gene: 2. Looked up from germline, CDR1 is SGDLS and CDR2 is YYNGEE. The CDR3 length is 14 residues. CDR3 sequence: CASSIAGNTGELFF. CDR3 sequence (DNA): TGTGCCAGCAGTATAGCGGGAAACACCGGGGAGCTGTTTTTT.

The CDR3 is CASSPGTSSYEQYF. In nucleotides, the CDR3 is TGTGCCAGCAGCCCTGGGACTAGCAGTTACGAGCAGTACTTC. The chain is built from TRBV6-5 and TRBJ2-7; 9 bases line up with TRBD2. CDR3 length: 14 residues. V lost 6 bases, J lost 4 bases, and 7 bases stayed unmatched. Germline-derived CDR1 and CDR2 are MNHEY and SVGAGI.

This rearrangement joins TRBV30 to TRBJ1-2; D may be TRBD1 (5 bases). CDR1 is GTSNPN and CDR2 is SVGIG in the germline V gene (reference sequence). The CDR3 length is 11 residues. V lost 7 bases to trimming and J lost 6 bases, with 12 bases between them. This chain's CDR3 is CALQGANGYTF. CDR3 DNA: TGTGCCTTGCAGGGAGCTAATGGCTACACCTTC.

The chain recombines TRBV13 with TRBJ2-6, with 13 nucleotides matching TRBD2. This CDR3 has 17 amino acids. V lost 3 bases and J lost 1; bases outside the gene matches: 0. The germline V gene has CDR1 PRHDT and CDR2 FYEKMQ (reference sequence). Here the CDR3 reads CASSLTSGRSGANVLTF. CDR3 DNA sequence: TGTGCCAGCAGCTTGACTAGCGGGAGGTCTGGGGCCAACGTCCTGACTTTC.

The chain recombines TRBV9 with TRBJ1-2, with 10 positions matching TRBD1. The CDR3 loop spans 15 amino acids. The V gene's germline CDR1 is SGDLS and CDR2 YYNGEE. V was clipped by 3 bases and J by 6 bases; unmatched bases: 8. CDR3 amino acids: CASSDPTGGFDGYTF. The CDR3 DNA sequence: TGTGCCAGCAGCGACCCGACAGGGGGCTTCGATGGCTACACCTTC. Filled out from reference TRBV9 and TRBJ1-2, the complete variable domain reads DSGVTQTPKHLITATGQRVTLRCSPRSGDLSVYWYQQSLDQGLQFLIQYYNGEERAKGNILERFSAQQFPDLHSELNLSSLELGDSALYFCASSDPTGGFDGYTFGSGTRLTVV.

V and J are TRBV14 and TRBJ2-7; 10 bases align to TRBD2. The CDR3 spans 20 residues. Germline V gives CDR1 SGHDN, CDR2 FVKESK. V dropped 2 bases and J dropped 2; count of bases not matched to a gene: 18. Here the CDR3 DNA reads TGTGCCAGCAGCCAATACACTTGGCCTAGCGGGAGAGGTCGGGCCTACGAGCAGTACTTC. This gives the protein CASSQYTWPSGRGRAYEQYF. Together with reference TRBV14 and TRBJ2-7, the CDR3 gives the full variable domain: EAGVTQFPSHSVIEKGQTVTLRCDPISGHDNLYWYRRVMGKEIKFLLHFVKESKQDESGMPNNRFLAERTGGTYSTLKVQPAELEDSGVYFCASSQYTWPSGRGRAYEQYFGPGTRLTVT.

The chain links TRBV10-3 to TRBJ2-7; D is uncertain. Trimming took off 6 bases at V and 1 base at J, with 16 bases between the two ends. Germline V CDR1 and CDR2: ENHRY, SYGVKD. There are 15 residues in the CDR3. The CDR3 coding sequence is TGTGCCATCAGGGAAGAGGTGGAACTTTCCTACGAGCAGTACTTC. Translation: CAIREEVELSYEQYF.

This chain uses TRBV6-1 with TRBJ1-1, with TRBD1 as a possible D gene (6 bases). The CDR3 is 13 residues long. Looked up from germline, CDR1 is MNHNS and CDR2 is SASEGT. V was trimmed by 8 bases and J by 4 bases, leaving 14 bases between them. CDR3 DNA: TGTGCCAGCTCCCCGCTGGGGGCCACTGAAGCTTTCTTT. Protein sequence: CASSPLGATEAFF.

The chain employs TRBV5-1 and TRBJ2-1; D is undetermined. Germline CDR1 reads SGHRS; CDR2 reads YFSETQ. This CDR3 has 13 residues. V was pared by 3 bases and J by 7 bases, with 11 bases between. The CDR3 protein is CASSSVSTNEQFF. CDR3 coding DNA: TGCGCCAGCAGCTCAGTGTCAACTAATGAGCAGTTCTTC.

This clone was picked up a small number of times. The gene calls are TRBV5-1 and TRBJ2-7; 7 bases fit TRBD2. Germline-derived CDR1 and CDR2 are SGHRS and YFSETQ. The trim removed 4 bases at V and 7 bases at J, leaving 11 bases unmatched. The CDR3 is made up of 14 amino acids. The CDR3 spells CASSVASGLREQYF. CDR3 DNA: TGCGCCAGCAGCGTGGCTAGCGGATTGAGGGAGCAGTACTTC.

J is TRBJ1-1 and V is TRBV11-3; possible D gene TRBD1, 5 bases. Deletions cut 2 bases from V and 4 bases from J, with 14 bases between. The CDR3 sequence is 15 residues long. Germline V CDR1 and CDR2: SGHNT, YENEEA. The CDR3 bases are TGTGCCAGCAGCTTACCCGCAGGGTGGGCCACTGAAGCTTTCTTT. It is translated as CASSLPAGWATEAFF.

The rearrangement joins TRBV28 to TRBJ2-3; TRBD2 matches at 8 bases. Germline V lookup: CDR1 MDHEN, CDR2 SYDVKM. Germline trimming cut 10 bases from V and 9 bases from J; bases unmatched to any gene: 18. The CDR3 consists of 15 residues. The CDR3 sequence is CAIKSGSLRTSTQYF. CDR3 sequence (DNA): TGTGCCATCAAAAGCGGGAGTCTTAGGACCTCGACGCAGTATTTT.

V is TRBV5-4 and J is TRBJ2-1, with D unresolved. V dropped 2 bases and J dropped 0 bases, with 9 bases sitting between them. Germline-derived CDR1 and CDR2 are SGHNT and YYREEE (reference sequence). CDR3 length: 15 amino acids. The CDR3 loop reads CASSLQYSSYNEQFF. The CDR3 DNA reads TGTGCCAGCAGCTTACAGTATAGCTCCTACAATGAGCAGTTCTTC.